The 15 T cell receptor beta chains given below trace back to one sample, sequenced in a study of T cells after yellow fever vaccination (dated 2019 in TCRdb). What this sample's treatment or condition label stands for: live attenuated yellow fever vaccine strain. The library was obtained by 5' RACE. The sequencer listed for this sample is Illumina HiSeq 2500. The raw public data were reprocessed by TCRdb itself: fastp quality trimming at Q25, MiXCR clonotype calling, in-frame beta chains only. CDR3 protein duplicates are merged, each entry listing the most common genes and DNA. Recorded for this sample are some 390,000 distinct CDR3 sequences; approximately 5.7% of them occurred a single time. Clones ranked in the top ten supply over 12% of the sample. The material was PBMCs, obtained 5 days after the yellow fever booster vaccination. Receptors were obtained from a man aged 25-45 years who received the YFV17D yellow fever vaccine.

This clonotype was recorded at least ten times. This chain joins TRBV20-1 and TRBJ2-2, with D perhaps TRBD1 (5 bases). The germline V gene has CDR1 DFQATT and CDR2 SNEGSKA (reference sequence). V gave up 4 bases and J gave up 2 bases, with 8 bases separating them. The CDR3 extends over 13 amino acids. CDR3 bases: TGCAGTGCTAAAAGGGGCAACACCGGGGAGCTGTTTTTT. Protein product: CSAKRGNTGELFF.

This clonotype was picked up many times. Sequence at one end of the junction differs from germline and may be a read error. The genes are TRBV7-2 and TRBJ2-1; 10 bases map to TRBD2. This CDR3 is built from 15 residues. Germline V gene sequence: CDR1 SGHTA, CDR2 FQGNSA. CDR3 in DNA: TGTGCCAGCACCTTACTAGCGGGACTCTACAATGAGCAGTTCTTC. Residues: CASTLLAGLYNEQFF. Full variable domain (missing parts from reference TRBV7-2 and TRBJ2-1): GAGVSQSPSNKVTEKGKDVELRCDPISGHTALYWYRQSLGQGLEFLIYFQGNSAPDKSGLPSDRFSAERTGGSVSTLTIQRTQQEDSAVYLCASTLLAGLYNEQFFGPGTRLTVL.

This clonotype was detected a few times. The chain links TRBV6-1 to TRBJ1-5; D is perhaps TRBD1 (5 bases). Germline CDR1 MNHNS, CDR2 SASEGT. The CDR3 has 16 residues. Trimming removed 6 bases at V and 4 bases at J, with 19 bases between. The chain's CDR3 is CASRASGTVENQPQHF. The CDR3 region has the DNA TGTGCCAGCAGGGCCTCCGGGACGGTAGAAAATCAGCCCCAGCATTTT.

This clonotype was counted between two and nine times. This chain joins TRBV10-3 and TRBJ2-1; possible D gene TRBD2, 6 bases. V lost 9 bases and J 5 bases, leaving 14 bases between the germline ends. CDR1 is ENHRY and CDR2 is SYGVKD in the germline V gene. The CDR3 totals 13 residues. CDR3 region: CAIHKERDNEQFF. In DNA, the CDR3 is TGTGCCATTCACAAGGAGCGGGACAATGAGCAGTTCTTC.

This clonotype was picked up many times. This chain connects TRBV14 to TRBJ2-1; maybe TRBD2 (7 bases). CDR3 length equals 15 residues. Germline V lookup: CDR1 SGHDN, CDR2 FVKESK. The ends were cut back, 4 bases at V and 8 bases at J, with 18 bases in the middle. CDR3 in amino acids: CASSPWGAGAYEQFF. The CDR3 DNA sequence: TGTGCCAGCAGCCCCTGGGGGGCGGGAGCTTATGAGCAGTTCTTC.

This clonotype came up a few times. The chain joins TRBV5-1 to TRBJ2-7; 9 bases agree with TRBD2. Per germline, CDR1 SGHRS and CDR2 YFSETQ. Germline trimming cut 3 bases from V and 3 bases from J; bases unmatched to any gene: 10. The CDR3 loop spans 16 amino acids. CDR3 sequence reads: CASSSLEVAGVYEQYF. The DNA for the CDR3 is TGCGCCAGCAGCTCGCTGGAGGTAGCGGGGGTCTACGAGCAGTACTTC.

This clonotype was observed at least ten times. This rearrangement joins TRBV6-2 or TRBV6-3 to TRBJ1-3; no firm D call. V was pared by 2 bases and J by 0 bases, with 5 bases between. Germline values: CDR1 MNHEY, CDR2 SVGEGT. The CDR3 is 14 residues long. CDR3 region: CASSYGVSGNTIYF. Written as DNA, the CDR3 is TGTGCCAGCAGTTACGGGGTCTCTGGAAACACCATATATTTT.

The chain joins TRBV12-3 or TRBV12-4 to TRBJ2-1; D not resolved. The CDR3 is 11 residues long. V was pared by 7 bases and J by 7 bases, with 8 bases between. The CDR3 DNA follows: TGTGCCAGCACCCCTCGGAATGAGCAGTTCTTC. Translation: CASTPRNEQFF.

This chain joins TRBV4-3 and TRBJ2-1, with 9 bases identical to TRBD1. The CDR3 runs to 14 residues. Germline-derived CDR1 and CDR2 are LGHNA and YSLEER. The V gene end was trimmed by 3 bases and the J gene end by 8 bases; junction bases not matched to a gene: 5. DNA for the CDR3: TGCGCCAGCAGCCAGGACAGGGGTAACTATGAGCAGTTCTTC. It codes for CASSQDRGNYEQFF.

This clonotype was detected many times. J is TRBJ2-5 and V is TRBV19; D possibly corresponds to TRBD1 (5 bases). The V end lost 9 bases, the J end lost 2 bases, and 13 bases lay between the germline ends. The V gene's germline CDR1 is LNHDA and CDR2 SQIVND (reference sequence). The CDR3 runs 13 residues. CDR3 bases: TGTGCCAGCACCAGTGACAGTCAAGAGACCCAGTACTTC. Translation gives CASTSDSQETQYF. Filled out from reference TRBV19 and TRBJ2-5, the complete variable domain reads DGGITQSPKYLFRKEGQNVTLSCEQNLNHDAMYWYRQDPGQGLRLIYYSQIVNDFQKGDIAEGYSVSREKKESFPLTVTSAQKNPTAFYLCASTSDSQETQYFGPGTRLLVL.

This clonotype was counted ten times or more. A read error may produce the germline difference seen at one junction end. This chain links TRBV7-7 with TRBJ2-7; TRBD1 matches at 7 bases. CDR1 SSHAT and CDR2 FNYEAQ come from the germline V gene (reference sequence). This CDR3 spans 14 amino acids. CDR3 coding DNA: TGTGCTAGCAGCCGTGGGGACAGCTCCTACGAGCAGTACTTC. Its translation: CASSRGDSSYEQYF. The whole variable domain, filled in from reference TRBV7-7 and TRBJ2-7, reads GAGVSQSPRYKVTKRGQDVTLRCDPISSHATLYWYQQALGQGPEFLTYFNYEAQPDKSGLPSDRFSAERPEGSISTLTIQRTEQRDSAMYRCASSRGDSSYEQYFGPGTRLTVT.

The chain joins TRBV7-8 to TRBJ2-5, with 10 bases matching TRBD2. V shed 1 base and J 5 bases; nucleotides not matched to a gene: 10. Germline V CDR1 and CDR2: SGHVS, FQNEAQ. The CDR3 sequence is 17 residues long. CDR3 loop: CASSLVTSGTRGETQYF. CDR3 in DNA: TGTGCCAGCAGCTTAGTAACTAGCGGGACCCGGGGGGAGACCCAGTACTTC. Variable domain in full (rest from reference TRBV7-8 and TRBJ2-5): GAGVSQSPRYKVAKRGQDVALRCDPISGHVSLFWYQQALGQGPEFLTYFQNEAQLDKSGLPSDRFFAERPEGSVSTLKIQRTQQEDSAVYLCASSLVTSGTRGETQYFGPGTRLLVL.

This clonotype has a single count. For the CDR3, the DNA is TGCAGTGCTAGACGGGTGGGGACTAGCGACTCGGAGCAGTACTTC. This codes for CSARRVGTSDSEQYF. This chain connects TRBV20-1 to TRBJ2-7, with TRBD2 matching over 10 bases. Germline assignment: CDR1 DFQATT and CDR2 SNEGSKA (reference sequence). The CDR3 contains 15 residues. With 2 bases clipped from V and 7 bases from J, the junction kept 11 bases outside the gene matches.

This clonotype was detected ten times or more. The chain links TRBV5-1 to TRBJ2-3, with 14 bases lining up with TRBD2. Trimming took 3 bases from V and 4 from J; bases not matched to a gene: 4. Germline lookup yields CDR1 SGHRS and CDR2 YFSETQ. The CDR3 is made up of 16 amino acids. CDR3: CASSSGLAGGSDTQYF. As DNA, the CDR3 is TGCGCCAGCAGCTCCGGACTAGCGGGAGGTTCAGATACGCAGTATTTT. Full variable domain (outside the CDR3, taken from reference TRBV5-1 and TRBJ2-3): KAGVTQTPRYLIKTRGQQVTLSCSPISGHRSVSWYQQTPGQGLQFLFEYFSETQRNKGNFPGRFSGRQFSNSRSEMNVSTLELGDSALYLCASSSGLAGGSDTQYFGPGTRLTVL.

The rearrangement uses TRBV9 and TRBJ2-5, with TRBD2 as a possible D gene (5 bases). The CDR3 runs to 18 residues. With 3 bases removed from V and 5 bases from J, the gap between germline ends came to 26 bases. The germline V gene encodes CDR1 SGDLS and CDR2 YYNGEE. CDR3 nucleotide sequence: TGTGCCAGCAGCGATGGACTGAACGTTAACCCCAATGTGGAGACCCAGTACTTC. Translating gives CASSDGLNVNPNVETQYF.